One sample yielded the 23 T cell receptor beta chains listed below, sequenced in a study of T cells in tuberculosis. Time point here: new active TB diagnosis, blood taken before or within 7 days of starting treatment. Assay used: immunoSEQ multiplex PCR; TCRdb lists only in-frame clones, some missing. This sample yields about 40,000 clones, of which less than 95% are seen a single time; around 4.7% belongs to the top ten. The source was PBMCs, collected at tuberculosis diagnosis. These receptors were obtained from an adult with tuberculosis.

V and J are TRBV6-5 and TRBJ1-2; the D is unclear. V lost 6 bases and J lost 7, with 15 bases in between. This CDR3 has 13 amino acids. Germline-derived CDR1 and CDR2 are MNHEY and SVGAGI. CDR3 sequence: CASRLPGSIGYTF. The CDR3 region has the DNA TGTGCCAGCAGGCTCCCGGGGTCTATTGGCTACACCTTC.

The rearrangement joins TRBV19 to TRBJ1-1; TRBD1 matches 7 bases. From germline, CDR1 is LNHDA and CDR2 SQIVND (reference sequence). With V trimmed by 1 base and J by 4 bases, 9 bases remained unmatched. CDR3 length equals 16 residues. Here the CDR3 reads CASSIGPDRPSTEAFF. The CDR3 region has the DNA TGTGCCAGTAGTATAGGCCCGGACAGGCCCAGCACTGAAGCTTTCTTT. Variable domain in full (rest from reference TRBV19 and TRBJ1-1): DGGITQSPKYLFRKEGQNVTLSCEQNLNHDAMYWYRQDPGQGLRLIYYSQIVNDFQKGDIAEGYSVSREKKESFPLTVTSAQKNPTAFYLCASSIGPDRPSTEAFFGQGTRLTVV.

The chain carries TRBV29-1 and TRBJ1-1, with D possibly TRBD1 on 5 matching bases. This CDR3 region has 12 residues. Deletions cut 7 bases from V and 5 bases from J, with 14 bases between. Germline assignment: CDR1 SQVTM and CDR2 ANQGSEA. The CDR3 region has the DNA TGCAGCGCTCAGGGATTCCAAACTGAAGCTTTCTTT. It encodes CSAQGFQTEAFF.

This sequence joins TRBV29-1 and TRBJ2-1; 8 nucleotides agree with TRBD2. The CDR3 has 16 residues. Germline V CDR1 and CDR2: SQVTM, ANQGSEA. With 3 bases clipped from V and 4 bases from J, the junction kept 11 bases outside the gene matches. For the CDR3, the DNA is TGCAGCGTTGAGGCGGGGACTAGAGGGCAATACAATGAGCAGTTCTTC. This gives the protein CSVEAGTRGQYNEQFF.

The count of this clone is one. This rearrangement joins TRBV14 to TRBJ1-1; D not resolved. Germline assignment: CDR1 SGHDN and CDR2 FVKESK. The CDR3 sequence is 16 residues long. The V end was cut by 0 bases, the J end by 0 bases, with 11 bases between. This CDR3 is CASSQDLRLLNTEAFF. CDR3 sequence (DNA): TGTGCCAGCAGCCAAGATCTCCGACTCCTGAACACTGAAGCTTTCTTT.

V is TRBV6-6 and J is TRBJ1-2; tentatively, D is TRBD1 (5 bases). CDR3 length: 14 residues. With 2 bases removed from V and 0 bases from J, the gap between germline ends came to 7 bases. Germline-derived CDR1 and CDR2 are MNHNY and SVGAGI (reference sequence). For the CDR3, the DNA is TGTGCCAGCAGTTACGGGGGGACTAACTATGGCTACACCTTC. Amino acid sequence: CASSYGGTNYGYTF.

J is TRBJ2-7 and V is TRBV10-1, with D hard to call. V was clipped by 0 bases and J by 6 bases, with 12 bases between them. This CDR3 contains 14 residues. Germline-derived CDR1 and CDR2 are WNHNN and SYGVQD (reference sequence). The CDR3 loop reads CASSESPASPEQYF. In DNA form, the CDR3 reads TGCGCCAGCAGTGAGTCCCCTGCCAGTCCCGAGCAGTACTTC.

This sequence joins TRBV12-5 and TRBJ2-7, with 7 positions matching TRBD2. The V segment lost 1 base and the J segment 6 bases; nucleotides outside the gene matches: 12. Looked up from germline, CDR1 is LGHNT and CDR2 is FRNRAP. CDR3 length equals 16 residues. DNA of the CDR3: TGTGCTAGTGGTTTGGAACACGGCGGGGGACGTGGCGAGCAGTACTTC. Protein product: CASGLEHGGGRGEQYF.

The chain recombines TRBV7-3 with TRBJ2-7; 12 positions agree with TRBD1. Germline CDR1 reads SGHTA; CDR2 reads FQGTGA. V trimming: 3 bases; J trimming: 0 bases; junction bases outside the gene matches: 3. The CDR3 spans 16 residues. The CDR3, as DNA: TGTGCCAGCAGCTTCGGGACAGGGGGCGCCTCCTACGAGCAGTACTTC. Amino acid sequence: CASSFGTGGASYEQYF.

The chain couples TRBV5-8 to TRBJ2-1; D not resolved. This CDR3 has 15 residues. Germline V gives CDR1 SGHTS, CDR2 YDEGEE. V dropped 5 bases and J dropped 8 bases, with 20 bases sitting between them. The chain's CDR3 is CASSVNRPPWDEQFF. In nucleotides, the CDR3 is TGTGCCAGCAGTGTAAACAGACCGCCTTGGGATGAGCAGTTCTTC.

This rearrangement joins TRBV12-5 to TRBJ1-4; TRBD1 matches 10 bases. With 2 bases clipped from V and 8 bases from J, the junction kept 8 bases outside the gene matches. The germline V gene has CDR1 LGHNT and CDR2 FRNRAP. There are 16 residues in the CDR3. The CDR3: CASGLPSGTGDEKLFF. The DNA for the CDR3 is TGTGCTAGTGGTTTGCCATCCGGGACAGGGGACGAAAAACTGTTTTTT. The complete variable domain, with remaining parts taken from reference TRBV12-5 and TRBJ1-4, reads DARVTQTPRHKVTEMGQEVTMRCQPILGHNTVFWYRQTMMQGLELLAYFRNRAPLDDSGMPKDRFSAEMPDATLATLKIQPSEPRDSAVYFCASGLPSGTGDEKLFFGSGTQLSVL.

The chain links TRBV7-8 to TRBJ2-1, with 7 bases aligning to TRBD2. Germline loops: CDR1 SGHVS, CDR2 FQNEAQ. V shed 6 bases, J shed 3 bases, and the junction held 8 bases outside the gene matches. The CDR3 consists of 15 residues. Written as DNA, the CDR3 is TGTGCCAGCAGTCAGGAGCGGGGCCGCTACAATGAGCAGTTCTTC. It codes for CASSQERGRYNEQFF.

J is TRBJ2-7 and V is TRBV7-8; D gene uncertain. The germline gives CDR1 SGHVS, CDR2 FQNEAQ. The V gene lost 5 bases and the J gene lost 3 bases, with 8 bases spanning the gap. CDR3 length: 12 residues. CDR3 loop: CASSTIVYEQYF. The CDR3 region has the DNA TGTGCCAGCAGCACAATTGTCTACGAGCAGTACTTC. The full variable domain, rest sourced from reference TRBV7-8 and TRBJ2-7, is GAGVSQSPRYKVAKRGQDVALRCDPISGHVSLFWYQQALGQGPEFLTYFQNEAQLDKSGLPSDRFFAERPEGSVSTLKIQRTQQEDSAVYLCASSTIVYEQYFGPGTRLTVT.

The chain links TRBV19 to TRBJ1-1; no clear D. The germline CDR1 and CDR2 sequences are LNHDA and SQIVND (reference sequence). Trimming took 4 bases from V and 3 from J, leaving 9 bases between them. The CDR3 covers 13 residues. CDR3 sequence (DNA): TGTGCCAGTAGTACCAGGCTTGACACTGAAGCTTTCTTT. Its translation is CASSTRLDTEAFF. Complete variable domain (other parts from reference TRBV19 and TRBJ1-1): DGGITQSPKYLFRKEGQNVTLSCEQNLNHDAMYWYRQDPGQGLRLIYYSQIVNDFQKGDIAEGYSVSREKKESFPLTVTSAQKNPTAFYLCASSTRLDTEAFFGQGTRLTVV.

In DNA, the CDR3 is TGTGCCAGCAGCTTACTACAGCTTAGTGATGGCTACACCTTC. Translating it yields CASSLLQLSDGYTF. The chain employs TRBV7-3 and TRBJ1-2; no definite D call. CDR1 and CDR2 from the germline V gene are SGHTA and FQGTGA. The CDR3 is made up of 14 amino acids. V dropped 2 bases and J dropped 6 bases, with 13 bases sitting between them.

This clone has just one count. The chain uses TRBV14 and TRBJ2-1; 9 nucleotides match TRBD1. This CDR3 spans 15 amino acids. Germline CDR1 is SGHDN and CDR2 is FVKESK. V shed 2 bases, J shed 5 bases, and the junction held 4 bases outside the gene matches. The CDR3 is CASSQRDRDDNEQFF. The CDR3 nucleotides are TGTGCCAGCAGCCAAAGGGACAGGGACGACAATGAGCAGTTCTTC.

The rearrangement joins TRBV6-6 to TRBJ1-1, with D maybe TRBD1 (6 bases). V lost 6 bases and J 3 bases, leaving 17 bases between the germline ends. CDR3 length: 15 amino acids. CDR1 and CDR2 (germline): MNHNY, SVGAGI (reference sequence). In DNA, the CDR3 is TGTGCCAGCAGCGATGGGGGCTTCGGGTACACTGAAGCTTTCTTT. It encodes CASSDGGFGYTEAFF.

The chain joins TRBV5-1 to TRBJ2-5, with 9 bases aligning to TRBD1. This CDR3 spans 16 amino acids. CDR1 is SGHRS, CDR2 YFSETQ, per germline. After removal of 0 bases from V and 4 bases from J, the junction contained 7 bases not matched to a gene. The CDR3 DNA reads as TGCGCCAGCAGCTTGGTGGACAGGGGCCGGGGAGAGACCCAGTACTTC. Translating gives CASSLVDRGRGETQYF.

This clone was counted once. The chain combines TRBV6-5 with TRBJ2-7, with TRBD1 identical over 8 bases. Germline CDR1 and CDR2: MNHEY and SVGAGI. J lost 1 base, V lost 2 bases, and 7 bases had no gene match. This CDR3 comprises 16 residues. Written as DNA, the CDR3 is TGTGCCAGCAGTTACCGGGACAGGTCGTCATCCTACGAGCAGTACTTC. It specifies CASSYRDRSSSYEQYF.

The rearrangement joins TRBV9 to TRBJ1-2; 7 nucleotides line up with TRBD1. Germline loops: CDR1 SGDLS, CDR2 YYNGEE. Trimming removed 0 bases from V and 7 bases from J; junction bases left unmatched: 6. This CDR3 contains 14 residues. The CDR3 protein is CASSVDQGVRGYTF. The CDR3 region has the DNA TGTGCCAGCAGCGTAGATCAGGGGGTACGTGGCTACACCTTC. Using reference TRBV9 and TRBJ1-2 for the parts outside the CDR3, the full variable domain is DSGVTQTPKHLITATGQRVTLRCSPRSGDLSVYWYQQSLDQGLQFLIQYYNGEERAKGNILERFSAQQFPDLHSELNLSSLELGDSALYFCASSVDQGVRGYTFGSGTRLTVV.

This chain connects TRBV11-2 to TRBJ2-7, with TRBD1 as a possible D gene (5 bases). CDR1 and CDR2 from the germline V gene are SGHAT and FQNNGV. V shed 5 bases and J shed 4 bases, with 15 bases lying between them. The CDR3 loop spans 14 amino acids. The CDR3 reads CASSQPAGWYEQYF. In DNA form, the CDR3 reads TGTGCCAGCAGCCAACCGGCAGGGTGGTACGAGCAGTACTTC.

The J gene is TRBJ2-5, the V gene TRBV13; tentative D call: TRBD2 (5 bases). The length of the CDR3 is 12 residues. The germline CDR1 and CDR2 sequences are PRHDT and FYEKMQ (reference sequence). The V end lost 0 bases, the J end lost 7 bases, and 6 bases lay between the germline ends. CDR3: CASSLGAGTQYF. Written as DNA, the CDR3 is TGTGCCAGCAGCTTAGGTGCGGGGACCCAGTACTTC.

The V call is TRBV27, the J call TRBJ2-1; 9 bases are shared with TRBD1. The CDR3 is 15 residues long. Germline CDR1 reads MNHEY; CDR2 reads SMNVEV (reference sequence). V was pared by 8 bases and J by 0 bases, with 5 bases of the junction left unmatched. DNA for the CDR3: TGTGCCAGCGGGGGACAGGGTAGCTCCTACAATGAGCAGTTCTTC. This sequence encodes CASGGQGSSYNEQFF.